This T cell receptor beta chain comes out of a study of radiation and T cells in renal cell carcinoma. On this clone itself: Its antigen remains unidentified.

Study findings and constraints: Tumor samples were small regions of approximately 0.92 g. Compared with controls, irradiated tumors had more, larger dominant CDR3 motifs.

Per germline, CDR1 SGHVT and CDR2 SQSDAQ. Trimming cost V 5 bases and J 0 bases; bases outside gene matches: 9. CDR3 length equals 17 residues. The protocol was immunoSEQ multiplex PCR, while the TCRdb copy is restricted to in-frame clones and leaves out a portion. The sample has 5,700 or so clones; approximately 70% are singletons. Treatment noted: treatment-naive control, cytoreductive nephrectomy. The patient's renal cell carcinoma had clear cell pathology. The sequences come from tumor tissue, collected from a patient whose treatment was nephrectomy without radiotherapy. The TCR sequence derives from a human donor with renal cell carcinoma. This chain uses TRBV7-4 with TRBJ2-1; TRBD2 matches 8 bases. CDR3 sequence reads: CASSPPGLAGSYNEQFF. As DNA, the CDR3 is TGTGCCAGCAGCCCACCAGGGCTAGCGGGCTCCTACAATGAGCAGTTCTTC.